This TCR beta chain was profiled in a study of blood T cell repertoires in COVID-19. Study details: The United States, Italy and Spain provided the acute and convalescent COVID-19 samples. The cDNA or gDNA used as material had been derived from T cells, B-cell-depleted T cells, or PBMCs.

Methods used by the authors: The assay estimated nucleated cells by amplifying reference gene primers. Profiled with immunoSEQ multiplex PCR; TCRdb holds only in-frame clones, not every one. V, J and clone size are those of that table, while D and trimming were read from the DNA. The sample holds over 200,000 clones, more than 70% seen once. The source of this sequence is a woman aged 60-75 years with acute or convalescent COVID-19. Sequencing was performed on peripheral blood.

The chain's CDR3 is CSVVGASGANVLTF. For the CDR3, the DNA is TGCAGCGTCGTGGGGGCATCTGGGGCCAACGTCCTGACTTTC. J is TRBJ2-6 and V is TRBV29-1; D perhaps matches TRBD1 (6 bases). Germline CDR1 and CDR2: SQVTM and ANQGSEA. The CDR3 is 14 amino acids. V lost 6 bases, J lost 1 base, and 10 bases lay in between.